This TCR beta chain was profiled in a study of OX40 agonist ivuxolimab in advanced cancers. Study overall: Each dose-escalation patient presented with hepatocellular carcinoma, melanoma, renal cell or head and neck cancer. Participants, roughly 80% male, averaged roughly 60 years of age, ranging from roughly 23 to 90.

TCRdb's table, derived via immunoSEQ multiplex PCR, lists solely in-frame clones and lacks some. Here the sample spans roughly 100,000 clones, around 94% being singletons. Remarks on this clone: The antigen remains undetermined.

The ends lost 5 bases at V and 7 bases at J; junction bases unmatched: 8. The CDR3 consists of 14 residues. Germline CDR1 and CDR2: SGDLS and YYNGEE. Whole-study results and caveats: Relatively little clonal expansion, among the lowest observed, appeared in partial responders at 0.1-3.0 mg/kg. The study did not work out the antigen specificity of the expanded peripheral T cells.

The chain combines TRBV9 with TRBJ2-1; 8 bases fit TRBD2. The clonotype comes from an adult with an advanced solid tumor such as melanoma, head and neck, liver or kidney cancer. The specimen comprised CD4+ or CD8+ T cells sorted from blood, sampled in a trial of the OX40 agonist ivuxolimab. This chain's CDR3 is CASSWEREMNEQFF. CDR3 coding DNA: TGTGCCAGCAGTTGGGAGCGGGAGATGAATGAGCAGTTCTTC.